The rows below give T cell receptor beta chains drawn from one sample of a study of blood T cell repertoires in COVID-19. Method: immunoSEQ multiplex PCR; TCRdb's copy keeps in-frame clones and lacks some. The sample yields about 190,000 clones, around four fifths seen once. The source material was peripheral blood. The origin of the receptors is a human donor in a cohort sampled during active COVID-19. Each CDR3 is given with its conserved first and last residue. The D gene is left open where the match is weak. Expanded clones are given a class, and other clones once, few, many or no size at all.

>NA|TRBJ2-2|NA|TRBV9
CASSVDTTHPGELFF
TGTGCCAGCAGCGTAGATACAACGCACCCCGGGGAGCTGTTTTTT
>NA|TRBJ1-3|NA|TRBV6-1
CASSELLPSGNTIYF
TGTGCCAGCAGTGAACTTCTCCCCTCTGGAAACACCATATATTTT
>NA|TRBJ1-5|many|TRBV19
CASSMGGTNQPQHF
TGTGCCAGTAGTATGGGGGGGACCAATCAGCCCCAGCATTTT
>NA|TRBJ2-2|few|TRBV4-2
CASSQGPYVNTGELFF
TGTGCCAGCAGCCAAGGTCCCTACGTCAACACCGGGGAGCTGTTTTTT
>NA|TRBJ2-2|once|TRBV18
CASSPIMTTGELFF
TGTGCCAGCTCACCAATCATGACTACCGGGGAGCTGTTTTTT
>NA|TRBJ2-7|few|TRBV6-6
CASSRKSFPTGGGLYEQYF
TGTGCCAGCAGTCGCAAGTCCTTCCCTACGGGGGGCGGACTCTACGAGCAGTACTTC
>TRBD1|TRBJ1-1|once|TRBV6-4
CASSRDRDRAEAFF
TGTGCCAGCAGCCGAGATAGAGACAGGGCGGAAGCTTTCTTT
>NA|TRBJ1-3|many|TRBV19
CATGTLNSGNTIYF
TGTGCCACTGGGACACTCAACTCTGGAAACACCATATATTTT
>NA|TRBJ2-3|NA|TRBV5-1
CASSSEGPSPPDTQYF
TGCGCCAGCAGCTCGGAGGGCCCCAGTCCCCCAGATACGCAGTATTTT
>TRBD1|TRBJ1-5|NA|TRBV19
CASSIPGGWGQPQHF
TGTGCCAGTAGTATTCCAGGGGGCTGGGGTCAGCCCCAGCATTTT
>TRBD2|TRBJ2-2|NA|TRBV5-1
CASSSLAAATGELFF
TGCGCCAGCAGCTCTCTAGCGGCGGCCACCGGGGAGCTGTTTTTT
>TRBD1|TRBJ1-1|NA|TRBV29-1
CSGENRGRGNTEAFF
TGCAGCGGGGAAAACAGGGGCCGGGGGAACACTGAAGCTTTCTTT
>NA|TRBJ1-5|once|TRBV6-5
CASSSDSINQPQHF
TGTGCCAGCAGTAGCGACAGCATCAATCAGCCCCAGCATTTT
>TRBD1|TRBJ1-2|NA|TRBV4-2
CASSQETGGGYGYTF
TGTGCCAGCAGCCAGGAGACAGGGGGAGGCTATGGCTACACCTTC
>TRBD1|TRBJ1-5|NA|TRBV10-2
CASSETSKGADNQPQHF
TGCGCCAGCAGTGAAACCTCCAAGGGGGCCGACAATCAGCCCCAGCATTTT
>TRBD2|TRBJ2-3|NA|TRBV5-1
CASRTSGLADTQYF
TGCGCCAGCAGGACTAGCGGCCTAGCAGATACGCAGTATTTT
>NA|TRBJ1-4|NA|TRBV6-5
CASKARAFEKLFF
TGTGCCAGCAAAGCGCGAGCTTTTGAAAAACTGTTTTTT
>TRBD2|TRBJ2-5|NA|TRBV7-9
CASSSHPSGKAETQYF
TGTGCCAGCAGCTCCCACCCTAGCGGGAAGGCAGAGACCCAGTACTTC
>NA|TRBJ2-2|NA|TRBV18
CASSSLLVPGELFF
TGTGCCAGCTCATCGCTACTAGTGCCCGGGGAGCTGTTTTTT
>TRBD2|TRBJ2-2|NA|TRBV2
CASSSSGRVNTGELFF
TGTGCCAGCAGCTCTAGCGGGAGGGTAAACACCGGGGAGCTGTTTTTT
>NA|TRBJ1-5|NA|TRBV6-5
CASSLDSGQPQHF
TGTGCCAGCAGTCTCGACAGTGGGCAGCCCCAGCATTTT
>TRBD2|TRBJ2-2|NA|TRBV4-1
CASSREAGLANTGELFF
TGCGCCAGCAGCCGGGAAGCGGGACTTGCGAACACCGGGGAGCTGTTTTTT
>NA|TRBJ1-1|NA|TRBV3-1/TRBV3-2
CASSQTGRGTEAFF
TGTGCCAGCAGCCAGACGGGCCGGGGCACTGAAGCTTTCTTT
>NA|TRBJ1-4|once|TRBV5-6
CASSLVAGATNEKLFF
TGTGCCAGCAGCTTGGTGGCGGGGGCAACTAATGAAAAACTGTTTTTT
>NA|TRBJ2-7|NA|TRBV28
CASSLGLLEQYF
TGTGCCAGCAGCCTCGGACTTCTCGAGCAGTACTTC
>TRBD2|TRBJ2-1|NA|TRBV3-1/TRBV3-2
CASSQGGLAISEQFF
TGTGCCAGCAGCCAAGGCGGACTAGCGATAAGTGAGCAGTTCTTC
>NA|TRBJ2-7|NA|TRBV12-3/TRBV12-4
CASRSQGGNEQYF
TGTGCCAGCAGATCACAGGGGGGGAACGAGCAGTACTTC
>NA|TRBJ1-1|once|TRBV18
CASSPDKALYEAFF
TGTGCCAGCTCACCAGACAAGGCACTTTATGAAGCTTTCTTT
>NA|TRBJ1-6|NA|TRBV19
CASTALREGGSPLHF
TGTGCCAGCACCGCCCTGCGGGAGGGAGGTTCACCCCTCCACTTT
>NA|TRBJ2-5|NA|TRBV12-3/TRBV12-4
CASRITGQETQYF
TGTGCCAGCAGGATAACCGGGCAAGAGACCCAGTACTTC
>TRBD1|TRBJ1-1|NA|TRBV11-2
CASSFKDRARMNTEAFF
TGTGCCAGCAGCTTTAAGGACAGGGCGAGGATGAACACTGAAGCTTTCTTT
>TRBD1|TRBJ1-4|NA|TRBV7-2
CASSRRTGEGKLFF
TGTGCCAGCAGCAGAAGGACAGGGGAAGGAAAACTGTTTTTT
>TRBD1|TRBJ1-1|NA|TRBV5-8
CASSLTGGNTEAFF
TGTGCCAGCAGCTTAACAGGGGGGAACACTGAAGCTTTCTTT
>NA|TRBJ2-7|NA|TRBV14
CASSQVNRDYEQYF
TGTGCCAGCAGCCAAGTCAACAGGGACTACGAGCAGTACTTC
>NA|TRBJ1-5|few|TRBV5-5
CASSSTFFSNQPQHF
TGTGCCAGCAGTTCGACATTCTTTAGCAATCAGCCCCAGCATTTT
>NA|TRBJ2-7|NA|TRBV19
CASSRDWGYEQYF
TGTGCCAGTAGTCGGGATTGGGGCTACGAGCAGTACTTC
>TRBD1|TRBJ1-1|NA|TRBV3-1/TRBV3-2
CASSQIGGQGNTEAFF
TGTGCCAGCAGCCAAATTGGGGGACAGGGGAACACTGAAGCTTTCTTT
>TRBD1|TRBJ1-4|NA|TRBV2
CASSRDRRTNEKLFF
TGTGCCAGCAGCCGGGACAGGCGGACTAATGAAAAACTGTTTTTT
>TRBD1|TRBJ1-4|NA|TRBV3-1/TRBV3-2
CASSQTGEGTNEKLFF
TGTGCCAGCAGTCAGACAGGGGAAGGAACTAATGAAAAACTGTTTTTT